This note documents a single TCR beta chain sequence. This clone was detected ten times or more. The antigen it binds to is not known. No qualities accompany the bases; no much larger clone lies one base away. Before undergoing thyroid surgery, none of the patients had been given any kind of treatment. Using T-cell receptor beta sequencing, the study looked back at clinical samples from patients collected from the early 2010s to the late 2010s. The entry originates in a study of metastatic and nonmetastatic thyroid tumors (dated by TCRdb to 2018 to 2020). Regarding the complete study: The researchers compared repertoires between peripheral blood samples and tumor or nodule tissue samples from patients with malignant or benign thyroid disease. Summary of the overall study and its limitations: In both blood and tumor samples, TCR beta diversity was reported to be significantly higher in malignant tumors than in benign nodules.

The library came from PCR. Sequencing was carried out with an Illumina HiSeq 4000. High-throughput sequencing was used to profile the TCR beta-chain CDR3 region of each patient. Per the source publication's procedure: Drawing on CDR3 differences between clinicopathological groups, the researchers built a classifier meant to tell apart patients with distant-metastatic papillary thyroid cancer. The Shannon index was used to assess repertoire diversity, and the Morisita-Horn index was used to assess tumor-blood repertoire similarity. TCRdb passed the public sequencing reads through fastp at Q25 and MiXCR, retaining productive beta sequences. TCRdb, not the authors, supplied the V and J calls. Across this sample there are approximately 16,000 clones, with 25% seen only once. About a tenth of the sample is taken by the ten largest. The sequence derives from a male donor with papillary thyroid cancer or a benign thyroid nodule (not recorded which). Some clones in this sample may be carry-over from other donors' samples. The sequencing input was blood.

CDR3 region: CASSPRTGLTDTQYF. The bases are TGTGCCAGCAGTCCTCGGACAGGACTCACAGATACGCAGTATTTT. The rearranged segments are TRBV12-3 or TRBV12-4 and TRBJ2-3; TRBD1 fits 7 bases in the junction. At the junction V is shortened by 5 bases and J by 2 bases; bases outside the gene matches: 7. The CDR3, cysteine through phenylalanine, is 15 amino acids long. The entry retains the CDR3 DNA only, 45 bases that are in frame from base 1.